What follows are 21 T cell receptor beta chains derived from one specimen sequenced in a study of response to subunit inactivated influenza vaccine. Via MiXCR, TCRdb re-called the RT-PCR reads, giving one row per CDR3 protein. The sample has around 540,000 distinct CDR3 sequences, 12% seen once; the top ten hold 10% to 13%. Sequencing used PBMCs from blood, obtained on the day of vaccination. Receptors originate from a man aged 45-65 years who received an inactivated influenza vaccine.

The sample holds a few counts of this clonotype. V is TRBV3-1 and J is TRBJ1-1, with D perhaps matching TRBD1 (6 bases). Trimming removed 6 bases at V and 2 bases at J, with 13 bases between. Germline CDR1 reads LGHDT; CDR2 reads YNNKEL (reference sequence). This CDR3 has 14 residues. The CDR3 DNA sequence: TGTGCCAGCAGAGACAGGCACCCAAACACTGAAGCTTTCTTT. It specifies CASRDRHPNTEAFF.

This clonotype turned up a few times. V gene TRBV20-1 combines with J gene TRBJ1-2; TRBD1 matches 9 bases. The J segment lost 4 bases and the V segment lost 0 bases, leaving 9 bases of the junction unmatched. In germline, CDR1 is DFQATT, CDR2 SNEGSKA (reference sequence). CDR3 length: 16 amino acids. CDR3 DNA sequence: TGCAGTGCTAGAGAAGGACAGGGGATTAAGGCCTATGGCTACACCTTC. Its translation is CSAREGQGIKAYGYTF.

The chain combines TRBV20-1 with TRBJ2-7, with D unclear. In germline, CDR1 is DFQATT, CDR2 SNEGSKA (reference sequence). The CDR3 runs to 14 residues. V was cut by 4 bases and J by 4 bases, with 17 bases left in between. The CDR3: CSAKGLNYLYEQYF. The CDR3 DNA sequence: TGCAGTGCTAAGGGTCTCAACTACCTATACGAGCAGTACTTC.

The sample holds a few counts of this clonotype. The chain is built from TRBV30 and TRBJ2-2; D might be TRBD1 (6 bases). Germline V gene sequence: CDR1 GTSNPN, CDR2 SVGIG (reference sequence). CDR3 length equals 14 residues. V lost 2 bases and J lost 4, with 11 bases in between. The CDR3 loop is CAWSPTGITGELFF. In nucleotides, the CDR3 is TGTGCCTGGAGTCCAACAGGGATCACCGGGGAGCTGTTTTTT.

The V and J genes are TRBV28 and TRBJ2-3; TRBD1 agrees at 10 bases. The germline CDR1 and CDR2 sequences are MDHEN and SYDVKM. V lost 6 bases and J lost 3; bases outside the gene matches: 9. This CDR3 comprises 16 residues. The CDR3 coding sequence is TGTGCCAGCAGCGGATGGACAGGGGGTAGTACAGATACGCAGTATTTT. Protein sequence: CASSGWTGGSTDTQYF.

The chain couples TRBV7-2 to TRBJ2-2; no firm D call. V gave up 5 bases and J gave up 3 bases, with 4 bases separating them. The length of the CDR3 is 12 residues. Germline V gene data show CDR1 as SGHTA and CDR2 as FQGNSA. CDR3 protein: CASSAYTGELFF. CDR3 bases: TGTGCCAGCAGCGCGTACACCGGGGAGCTGTTTTTT.

The chain couples TRBV7-2 to TRBJ1-4, with D unresolved. Germline V gives CDR1 SGHTA, CDR2 FQGNSA. CDR3 length: 15 residues. Trimming removed 2 bases from V and 6 bases from J, with 13 bases in between. CDR3 region: CASSLLFQPDEKLFF. The CDR3 bases are TGTGCCAGCAGCTTACTCTTCCAGCCCGATGAAAAACTGTTTTTT. The variable domain in full, completed from reference TRBV7-2 and TRBJ1-4, reads GAGVSQSPSNKVTEKGKDVELRCDPISGHTALYWYRQSLGQGLEFLIYFQGNSAPDKSGLPSDRFSAERTGGSVSTLTIQRTQQEDSAVYLCASSLLFQPDEKLFFGSGTQLSVL.

V gene TRBV6-5 combines with J gene TRBJ2-1; 9 bases are shared with TRBD1. The CDR3 runs 15 residues. CDR1 MNHEY and CDR2 SVGAGI come from the germline V gene. V trimming: 2 bases; J trimming: 7 bases; junction bases outside the gene matches: 6. CDR3 bases: TGTGCCAGCAGTTACGCCTACAGGGGGCCAAATGAGCAGTTCTTC. Translating it yields CASSYAYRGPNEQFF.

This clonotype was detected only a few times. The chain is built from TRBV20-1 and TRBJ1-2; the D is unclear. Trimming shortened V by 4 bases and J by 4 bases, and 10 bases separated the two germline ends. The germline CDR1 and CDR2 sequences are DFQATT and SNEGSKA (reference sequence). The CDR3 covers 12 residues. CDR3 residues: CSATYDTYGYTF. DNA for the CDR3: TGCAGTGCTACTTATGATACCTATGGCTACACCTTC.

The rearrangement joins TRBV4-2 to TRBJ2-2; D uncertain. CDR3 length: 16 residues. The V and J ends lost 0 bases and 0 bases respectively, with 8 bases between them. Germline V gives CDR1 LGHNA, CDR2 YNFKEQ. The CDR3 region is CASSQDRYSNTGELFF. The CDR3 nucleotides are TGTGCCAGCAGCCAAGACCGATATTCGAACACCGGGGAGCTGTTTTTT.

This clonotype was seen repeatedly, ten times or more. The chain links TRBV7-2 to TRBJ1-4, with D possibly being TRBD1 (5 bases). Trimming shortened V by 5 bases and J by 4 bases, and 20 bases separated the two germline ends. Per the germline V gene, CDR1 is SGHTA and CDR2 is FQGNSA. The CDR3 runs 17 residues. The CDR3 here is CASSLGARRTYNEKLFF. The CDR3 DNA reads as TGTGCCAGCAGCCTAGGGGCCAGGCGTACTTATAATGAAAAACTGTTTTTT.

Only a few counts were recorded for this clonotype. The CDR3, as DNA: TGCAGCGTTGGTCAGGGGGGGAGCAATCAGCCCCAGCATTTT. Protein: CSVGQGGSNQPQHF. V and J are TRBV29-1 and TRBJ1-5, with 7 bases matching TRBD1. Germline CDR1 is SQVTM and CDR2 is ANQGSEA. V shed 4 bases, J shed 1 base, and the junction held 4 bases outside the gene matches. The CDR3 runs to 14 residues.

This clonotype was seen a handful of times. The junction departs from germline at one end; a sequencing error may be responsible. The chain combines TRBV11-1 with TRBJ2-1; 8 bases map to TRBD2. Germline CDR1 and CDR2: SGHAT and FQDESV (reference sequence). The CDR3 runs to 15 residues. CDR3 bases: TGTGCCAGCAGCTCCGGACTAGCCTCCCACAATGAGCAGTTCTTC. Its protein product is CASSSGLASHNEQFF.

The V call is TRBV5-1, the J call TRBJ1-1, with TRBD1 as a possible D gene (5 bases). V gave up 4 bases and J gave up 4 bases, with 14 bases separating them. The CDR3 is 14 residues long. Germline V lookup: CDR1 SGHRS, CDR2 YFSETQ. The CDR3 DNA is TGCGCCAGCAGCCCCGGGGGGGGATTCACTGAAGCTTTCTTT. It specifies CASSPGGGFTEAFF.

This chain links TRBV4-3 with TRBJ2-5; the match to TRBD2 covers 9 bases. After removal of 0 bases from V and 3 bases from J, the junction contained 14 bases not matched to a gene. This CDR3 is 19 amino acids long. Germline CDR1 and CDR2: LGHNA and YSLEER. The CDR3, as DNA: TGCGCCAGCAGCCAAGATGCCGTGCGGGGGGGGGTTATTAAAGAGACCCAGTACTTC. This translates into CASSQDAVRGGVIKETQYF.

The genes are TRBV6-2 or TRBV6-3 and TRBJ2-2, with D possibly being TRBD1 (5 bases). The CDR3 sequence is 15 residues long. V lost 6 bases and J 1 base, leaving 12 bases between the germline ends. CDR1 is MNHEY and CDR2 is SVGEGT in the germline V gene. The CDR3 loop is CASSSIDRNTGELFF. The DNA of the CDR3 is TGTGCCAGCAGCTCCATCGACAGGAACACCGGGGAGCTGTTTTTT.

The J gene is TRBJ2-2, the V gene TRBV5-1, with no clear D. Trimming shortened V by 5 bases and J by 1 base, and 12 bases separated the two germline ends. Germline-derived CDR1 and CDR2 are SGHRS and YFSETQ. The CDR3 length is 15 residues. The CDR3 DNA sequence: TGCGCCAGCAGGGAAAAGACTGGGAACACCGGGGAGCTGTTTTTT. It encodes CASREKTGNTGELFF.

This clonotype was observed a few times. The chain recombines TRBV4-3 with TRBJ2-6; D is possibly TRBD1 (6 bases). CDR3 size: 13 residues. Per germline, CDR1 LGHNA and CDR2 YSLEER. The ends were cut back, 0 bases at V and 11 bases at J, with 8 bases in the middle. The CDR3 nucleotides are TGCGCCAGCAGCCAAGAAAACAGGGACGTCCTGACTTTC. This sequence encodes CASSQENRDVLTF.

This clonotype has more than one count but fewer than ten. The V and J genes are TRBV2 and TRBJ2-5; perhaps TRBD2 as D (5 bases). The CDR3 extends over 11 amino acids. Germline V lookup: CDR1 SNHLY, CDR2 FYNNEI. V dropped 7 bases and J dropped 3 bases, with 6 bases sitting between them. Here the CDR3 reads CASTEEETQYF. Here the CDR3 DNA reads TGTGCCAGCACGGAGGAAGAGACCCAGTACTTC.

This clonotype was detected a few times. The CDR3 protein is CASSERGALNYGYTF. The DNA for the CDR3 is TGTGCCAGCAGTGAACGAGGGGCTCTTAACTATGGCTACACCTTC. The chain has TRBV2 and TRBJ1-2; maybe TRBD1 (5 bases). Germline V gene lookup returns CDR1 SNHLY and CDR2 FYNNEI. The CDR3 has 15 amino acids. The V gene lost 2 bases and the J gene lost 1 base, with 11 bases spanning the gap.

The gene calls are TRBV10-3 and TRBJ2-7, with D perhaps TRBD2 (6 bases). Trimming removed 0 bases at V and 0 bases at J, with 15 bases between. The germline V gene has CDR1 ENHRY and CDR2 SYGVKD. CDR3 length: 17 residues. In DNA, the CDR3 is TGTGCCATCAGTGAGTCGTATGGCGGGGCGCCCTCCTACGAGCAGTACTTC. It translates to CAISESYGGAPSYEQYF.